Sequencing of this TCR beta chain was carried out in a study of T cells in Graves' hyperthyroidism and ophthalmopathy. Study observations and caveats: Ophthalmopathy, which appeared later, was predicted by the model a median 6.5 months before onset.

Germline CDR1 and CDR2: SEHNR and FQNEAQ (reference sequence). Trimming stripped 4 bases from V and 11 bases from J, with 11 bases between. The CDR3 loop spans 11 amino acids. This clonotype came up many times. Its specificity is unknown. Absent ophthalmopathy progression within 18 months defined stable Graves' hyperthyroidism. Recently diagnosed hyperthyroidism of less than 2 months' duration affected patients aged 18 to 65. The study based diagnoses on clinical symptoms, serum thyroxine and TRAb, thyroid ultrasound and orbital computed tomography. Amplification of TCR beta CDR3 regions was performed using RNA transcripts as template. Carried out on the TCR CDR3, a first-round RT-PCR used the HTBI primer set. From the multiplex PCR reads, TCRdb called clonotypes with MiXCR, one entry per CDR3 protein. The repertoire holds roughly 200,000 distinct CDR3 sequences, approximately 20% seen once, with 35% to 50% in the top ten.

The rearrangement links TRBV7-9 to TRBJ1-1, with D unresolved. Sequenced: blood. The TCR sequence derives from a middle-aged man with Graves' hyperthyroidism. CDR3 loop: CASSYGLGAFF. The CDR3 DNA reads TGTGCCAGCAGCTATGGATTGGGCGCTTTCTTT.